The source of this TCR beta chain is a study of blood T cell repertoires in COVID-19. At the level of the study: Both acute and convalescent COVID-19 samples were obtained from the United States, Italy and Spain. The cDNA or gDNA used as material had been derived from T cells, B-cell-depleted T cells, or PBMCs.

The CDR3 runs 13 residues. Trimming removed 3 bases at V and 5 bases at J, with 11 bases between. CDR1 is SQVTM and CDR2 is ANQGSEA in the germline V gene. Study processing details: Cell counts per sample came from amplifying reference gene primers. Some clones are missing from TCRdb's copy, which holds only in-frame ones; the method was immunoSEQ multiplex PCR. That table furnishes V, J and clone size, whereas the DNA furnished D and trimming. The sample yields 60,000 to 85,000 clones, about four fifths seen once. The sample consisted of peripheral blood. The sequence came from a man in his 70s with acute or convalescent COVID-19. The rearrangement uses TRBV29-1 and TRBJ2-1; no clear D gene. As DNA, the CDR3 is TGCAGCGTTGACCTCAGACACGACAATGAGCAGTTCTTC. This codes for CSVDLRHDNEQFF.